The rows below give T cell receptor beta chains drawn from one sample of a study of blood T cell repertoires in COVID-19. The protocol was immunoSEQ multiplex PCR, while the TCRdb copy is restricted to in-frame clones and leaves out a portion. The sample holds fewer than 500,000 clones, around 89% seen once. Input material: peripheral blood. All receptors derive from a woman younger than 45 with acute or convalescent COVID-19. Both conserved end residues are trimmed from each CDR3.

j_gene,v_gene,CDR3aa
TRBJ1-1,TRBV10-3,AISDVGSVEAF
TRBJ1-5,TRBV5-6,ASSLDRAPYQPQH
TRBJ2-3,TRBV13,ASSLGLAGDGGDTQY
TRBJ2-7,TRBV29-1,SVQPGGYEQY
TRBJ1-1,TRBV30,AWNYEGAHTEAF
TRBJ1-2,TRBV27,ASLYSTSGYT
TRBJ2-3,TRBV9,ASSVGRAVSTDTQY
TRBJ1-1,TRBV21-1,ASSGGQGRRPEAF
TRBJ2-7,TRBV6-1,ASSEDGGSGWFYEQY
TRBJ2-2,TRBV5-4,ASSFHRGSGYIGTGELF
TRBJ2-1,TRBV7-6,ASSLGASGGAGEQF
TRBJ2-7,TRBV2,ASSERASLSEQY
TRBJ2-7,TRBV5-1,ASSLTGQDSYEQY
TRBJ2-2,TRBV7-6,ASSLITSDTGELF
TRBJ2-3,TRBV10-2,ASSRPPRLAGARGGDTQY
TRBJ1-1,TRBV13,ASSARPPGGNTEAF
TRBJ1-1,TRBV27,ASSLGTGAEAF
TRBJ2-4,TRBV24-1,ATSDRNIQY
TRBJ1-1,TRBV6-4,ASRDRANTEAF
TRBJ2-5,TRBV24-1,ATSDLRIAQGGQETQY
TRBJ1-3,TRBV6-6,ASTRSAELGNTIY
TRBJ2-7,TRBV7-2,ASSRPYGGHEQY
TRBJ2-5,TRBV2,ASSEGLAGGQETQY
TRBJ2-5,TRBV27,ASSLAGGTQY
TRBJ1-2,TRBV27,ASSPWEGKDDYGYT
TRBJ1-1,TRBV20-1,SARRTVEAF
TRBJ2-7,TRBV5-1,ASSLGAGNYEQY
TRBJ2-1,TRBV7-3,ASSPSPSVSYNEQF
TRBJ2-1,TRBV2,ASSEVGSSHEQF
TRBJ1-2,TRBV24-1,ATSPHGDSYGYT
TRBJ2-3,TRBV27,ASSWDRGTDTQY
TRBJ1-1,TRBV9,ASSQKAGGNTEAF
TRBJ1-5,TRBV19,ASRQPDRLGQPQH
TRBJ1-2,TRBV25-1,ASSGPTGANYGYT
TRBJ1-6,TRBV3-1/TRBV3-2,ASSRTGTAVNSPLH
TRBJ2-7,TRBV5-6,ASSPIGDRVGSYEQY
TRBJ2-3,TRBV11-2,ASSLLASGVTDTQY
TRBJ1-5,TRBV9,ASSVAGAGQPQH
TRBJ2-3,TRBV7-3,ASSLGRAEGDTQY
TRBJ2-1,TRBV11-2,ASRDWGRIAGEQF
TRBJ1-5,TRBV2,ASSEAQGLGPQH
TRBJ1-4,TRBV19,ASRGQPNEKLF
TRBJ2-7,TRBV3-1/TRBV3-2,ASSPDRYEQY
TRBJ1-1,TRBV5-1,ASRDLKSNTEAF
TRBJ2-5,TRBV10-3,AISVTGQQETQY
TRBJ2-1,TRBV14,ASSRGQVKQF
TRBJ1-2,TRBV2,ASSSARTNYGYT
TRBJ2-7,TRBV9,ASSPRTSFYEQY
TRBJ2-1,TRBV5-5,ASSPREGSYNEQF
TRBJ2-2,TRBV7-3,ASSPGQINTGELF
TRBJ2-7,TRBV4-2,ASSQAPPRDRVEQY
TRBJ2-5,TRBV7-2,ASSFSGGGKTQY
TRBJ1-6,TRBV3-1/TRBV3-2,ASSQVERSSYNSPLH
TRBJ2-5,TRBV9,ASSLREGGYQETQY
TRBJ2-1,TRBV7-8,ASRSGSIADEQF
TRBJ1-4,TRBV5-1,ASSLDTMKEKLF
TRBJ1-5,TRBV15,ATSRHPTGIGQPQH